Here is one TCR beta chain with its context. The record originates from a study of blood T cell repertoires in COVID-19. Study-level information: Spain, Italy and the United States supplied samples that represented acute and convalescent COVID-19. Nucleic acid was either cDNA or gDNA, and it came from T cells, B-cell-depleted T cells, or PBMCs.

In the original analysis: Researchers report that nucleated cell counts were estimated from reference gene primer amplification. TCRdb's table, derived via immunoSEQ multiplex PCR, lists solely in-frame clones and lacks some. The V and J calls and clone size are taken from that table; D and trimming were inferred from the DNA. Of around 100,000 clones listed, 70% to 85% are singletons. The clonotype comes from a man aged 60-69 years with active or convalescent COVID-19. Input material: peripheral blood.

This CDR3 is CASSFGTGGKTEAFF. The CDR3 DNA sequence: TGTGCCAGCAGCTTCGGGACAGGGGGCAAGACTGAAGCTTTCTTT. The V and J genes are TRBV3-1 (or the pseudogene TRBV3-2) and TRBJ1-1; 12 positions agree with TRBD1. CDR3 length equals 15 residues. The germline CDR1 and CDR2 sequences are LGHDT and YNNKEL (reference sequence). Germline trimming cut 5 bases from V and 5 bases from J; bases unmatched to any gene: 6.